These 5 T cell receptor beta chains were all obtained from the same sample, sequenced in a study of blood T cell repertoires in COVID-19. Generated by immunoSEQ multiplex PCR, the TCRdb table keeps only in-frame clones and is missing some. This table has fewer than 250,000 clones, roughly 90% appearing once. The sample was peripheral blood. All receptors come from a man in his 70s with acute or convalescent COVID-19.

This clone has a handful of counts. This sequence joins TRBV4-2 and TRBJ1-2, with no clear D. Trimming took 0 bases from V and 4 from J, leaving 9 bases between them. Germline assignment: CDR1 LGHNA and CDR2 YNFKEQ. This CDR3 has 14 amino acids. The DNA for the CDR3 is TGTGCCAGCAGCCAAGAACGGGGAAGCTATGGCTACACCTTC. Translating it yields CASSQERGSYGYTF.

The chain employs TRBV13 and TRBJ2-3; 7 positions match TRBD2. Per the germline V gene, CDR1 is PRHDT and CDR2 is FYEKMQ (reference sequence). CDR3 length equals 14 residues. After removal of 6 bases from V and 3 bases from J, the junction contained 6 bases not matched to a gene. The chain's CDR3 is CASRAWGGTDTQYF. For the CDR3, the DNA is TGTGCCAGCAGGGCTTGGGGGGGAACAGATACGCAGTATTTT. The full variable domain, rest sourced from reference TRBV13 and TRBJ2-3, is AAGVIQSPRHLIKEKRETATLKCYPIPRHDTVYWYQQGPGQDPQFLISFYEKMQSDKGSIPDRFSAQQFSDYHSELNMSSLELGDSALYFCASRAWGGTDTQYFGPGTRLTVL.

This clone was counted ten times or more. The rearrangement links TRBV6-5 to TRBJ1-2; possibly TRBD1 for D (6 bases). Looked up from germline, CDR1 is MNHEY and CDR2 is SVGAGI. V was shortened by 8 bases and J by 8 bases, with 21 bases between the two germline ends. This CDR3 contains 14 residues. The CDR3 here is CASSYSRTAGGYTF. The CDR3 region has the DNA TGTGCCAGCTCTTATTCTCGGACAGCCGGAGGCTACACCTTC.

The chain uses TRBV5-1 and TRBJ2-7, with 10 bases that match TRBD1. With 2 bases clipped from V and 4 bases from J, the junction kept 3 bases outside the gene matches. CDR1 is SGHRS and CDR2 is YFSETQ in the germline V gene. The CDR3 extends over 14 amino acids. CDR3 nucleotide sequence: TGCGCCAGCAGCTTCGGGACAGGGGCATACGAGCAGTACTTC. It codes for CASSFGTGAYEQYF.

V usage is TRBV3-1 (or the pseudogene TRBV3-2) and J usage is TRBJ1-1; perhaps TRBD1 as D (6 bases). V gave up 4 bases and J gave up 6 bases, with 6 bases separating them. The germline V gene encodes CDR1 LGHDT and CDR2 YNNKEL (reference sequence). This CDR3 contains 11 residues. The CDR3 reads CASSRQAEAFF. Written as DNA, the CDR3 is TGTGCCAGCAGCCGACAGGCTGAAGCTTTCTTT.